The 20 T cell receptor beta chains reported below all come from one sample, sequenced in a study of blood T cell repertoires in COVID-19. TCRdb keeps only in-frame clones here, not all; method: immunoSEQ multiplex PCR. This table has 140,000 to 150,000 clones, approximately 80% appearing once. Sequenced material: PBMCs or T cells enriched from blood (not recorded which). The source is a woman aged 40 to 50 who had recovered from COVID-19.

This chain uses TRBV7-2 with TRBJ1-5; a possible D gene is TRBD1 (6 bases). V was cut by 5 bases and J by 5 bases, with 16 bases left in between. Germline CDR1 and CDR2: SGHTA and FQGNSA. This CDR3 has 15 amino acids. The CDR3: CASSTQGYRDQPQHF. CDR3 sequence (DNA): TGTGCCAGCAGCACCCAGGGGTATCGGGATCAGCCCCAGCATTTT.

This chain connects TRBV30 to TRBJ2-7; 9 nucleotides match TRBD2. The J segment lost 1 base and the V segment lost 3 bases, leaving 10 bases of the junction unmatched. This CDR3 is 16 amino acids long. Germline V gene lookup returns CDR1 GTSNPN and CDR2 SVGIG (reference sequence). The CDR3 is CAWSRTLAGFSYEQYF. CDR3 nucleotide sequence: TGTGCCTGGAGCCGCACGCTAGCGGGGTTTTCCTACGAGCAGTACTTC. The entire variable domain, with the rest obtained from reference TRBV30 and TRBJ2-7, is as follows: SQTIHQWPATLVQPVGSPLSLECTVEGTSNPNLYWYRQAAGRGLQLLFYSVGIGQISSEVPQNLSASRPQDRQFILSSKKLLLSDSGFYLCAWSRTLAGFSYEQYFGPGTRLTVT.

The rearrangement joins TRBV7-3 to TRBJ2-1, with TRBD2 matching over 9 bases. This CDR3 region has 15 residues. Looked up from germline, CDR1 is SGHTA and CDR2 is FQGTGA. Trimming at V came to 5 bases and at J to 15 bases, leaving 17 bases not matched to a gene. This CDR3 is CASSPGTSPLQGRFF. DNA for the CDR3: TGTGCCAGCAGCCCCGGGACTAGCCCTCTCCAAGGGCGGTTCTTC.

The chain recombines TRBV7-6 with TRBJ2-2; TRBD1 might be the D (6 bases). In germline, CDR1 is SGHVS, CDR2 FNYEAQ. This CDR3 is built from 13 residues. V lost 7 bases and J lost 3, with 9 bases in between. Here the CDR3 DNA reads TGTGCCAGCATCCGACAGGACACCGGGGAGCTGTTTTTT. Translated: CASIRQDTGELFF.

This clone was found a few times. J is TRBJ2-1 and V is TRBV4-1; TRBD2 might be the D (6 bases). The CDR3 is 14 residues long. Germline values: CDR1 MGHRA, CDR2 YSYEKL. Deletions cut 0 bases from V and 6 bases from J, with 9 bases between. The CDR3, as DNA: TGCGCCAGCAGCCAAGATCGGGGGTTCAATGAGCAGTTCTTC. Amino acids: CASSQDRGFNEQFF.

V gene TRBV18 combines with J gene TRBJ1-2; tentatively, D is TRBD1 (6 bases). V lost 3 bases and J 2 bases, leaving 19 bases between the germline ends. CDR3 length: 17 amino acids. CDR1 is KGHSH, CDR2 LQKENI, per germline. The CDR3 nucleotides read TGTGCCAGCTCACCCTCAGCATCGGGGGGGCCCAACTATGGCTACACCTTC. It encodes CASSPSASGGPNYGYTF.

The chain joins TRBV29-1 to TRBJ1-2; 7 bases are a match to TRBD1. Germline V gene sequence: CDR1 SQVTM, CDR2 ANQGSEA. This CDR3 comprises 14 residues. V was clipped by 5 bases and J by 3 bases; unmatched bases: 9. The CDR3 nucleotides are TGCAGCGTTTTTAATAGGGGGCAAGACTATGGCTACACCTTC. Its translation is CSVFNRGQDYGYTF. Using reference TRBV29-1 and TRBJ1-2 for the parts outside the CDR3, the full variable domain is SAVISQKPSRDICQRGTSLTIQCQVDSQVTMMFWYRQQPGQSLTLIATANQGSEATYESGFVIDKFPISRPNLTFSTLTVSNMSPEDSSIYLCSVFNRGQDYGYTFGSGTRLTVV.

This sequence joins TRBV5-5 and TRBJ2-7; tentative D call: TRBD2 (5 bases). The CDR3 has 16 amino acids. The V gene lost 0 bases and the J gene lost 0 bases, with 13 bases spanning the gap. In germline, CDR1 is SGHKS, CDR2 YYEKEE (reference sequence). This chain's CDR3 is CASSLAVAKASYEQYF. The CDR3 region has the DNA TGTGCCAGCAGCTTGGCAGTAGCGAAGGCCTCCTACGAGCAGTACTTC.

A few counts support this clone. This chain connects TRBV19 to TRBJ2-5; 16 bases line up with TRBD2. CDR1 and CDR2 from the germline V gene are LNHDA and SQIVND (reference sequence). Unmatched junction bases numbered 7, after V lost 2 bases and J lost 4 bases. The CDR3 is 18 amino acids. CDR3 region: CASSIRGLAGGTPETQYF. The CDR3 DNA follows: TGTGCCAGTAGTATAAGGGGACTAGCGGGAGGGACTCCAGAGACCCAGTACTTC.

The table lists this clone with a count of one. The chain links TRBV10-3 to TRBJ1-5; D not resolved. The CDR3 length is 14 residues. Trimming took 2 bases from V and 0 from J, leaving 5 bases between them. Germline V gene sequence: CDR1 ENHRY, CDR2 SYGVKD. CDR3 nucleotide sequence: TGTGCCATCAGTGAGCCATTTAGCAATCAGCCCCAGCATTTT. It codes for CAISEPFSNQPQHF.

V usage is TRBV6-1 and J usage is TRBJ2-1; the match to TRBD2 covers 12 bases. With 3 bases clipped from V and 6 bases from J, the junction kept 9 bases outside the gene matches. CDR3 length equals 17 residues. Per germline, CDR1 MNHNS and CDR2 SASEGT. CDR3 in DNA: TGTGCCAGCAGTGACCCGGGACTAGCGGGTCCAACCAATGAGCAGTTCTTC. Translated, it gives CASSDPGLAGPTNEQFF.

The chain recombines TRBV30 with TRBJ2-3; the match to TRBD2 covers 8 bases. This CDR3 is built from 12 residues. V was pared by 7 bases and J by 12 bases, with 12 bases of the junction left unmatched. Germline V gene lookup returns CDR1 GTSNPN and CDR2 SVGIG (reference sequence). The CDR3 is CASTRVAGLQYF. The CDR3 DNA is TGTGCCTCTACTCGGGTAGCGGGGTTACAGTATTTT. Filled out from reference TRBV30 and TRBJ2-3, the complete variable domain reads SQTIHQWPATLVQPVGSPLSLECTVEGTSNPNLYWYRQAAGRGLQLLFYSVGIGQISSEVPQNLSASRPQDRQFILSSKKLLLSDSGFYLCASTRVAGLQYFGPGTRLTVL.

The chain recombines TRBV9 with TRBJ2-7; 11 bases line up with TRBD2. The CDR3 length is 15 residues. From germline, CDR1 is SGDLS and CDR2 YYNGEE. The ends lost 4 bases at V and 3 bases at J; junction bases unmatched: 6. CDR3 region: CASSPSGTSGYEQYF. The CDR3 nucleotides are TGTGCCAGCAGCCCATCCGGGACTAGCGGCTACGAGCAGTACTTC.

J is TRBJ2-1 and V is TRBV9; 7 nucleotides align to TRBD1. This CDR3 has 16 residues. J gave up 2 bases and V 0 bases, and 5 bases lay outside the gene matches. Per germline, CDR1 SGDLS and CDR2 YYNGEE. This CDR3 is CASSVDRGGAYNEQFF. In nucleotides, the CDR3 is TGTGCCAGCAGCGTAGATAGAGGGGGCGCCTACAATGAGCAGTTCTTC.

The genes are TRBV7-9 and TRBJ1-1; no reliable D call. V gave up 2 bases and J gave up 2 bases, with 12 bases separating them. Germline V gene sequence: CDR1 SEHNR, CDR2 FQNEAQ (reference sequence). CDR3 length equals 15 residues. The CDR3, as DNA: TGTGCCAGCAGCTTATCGGTTACCCCCAACACTGAAGCTTTCTTT. It yields the protein CASSLSVTPNTEAFF. Full variable domain (outside the CDR3, taken from reference TRBV7-9 and TRBJ1-1): DTGVSQNPRHKITKRGQNVTFRCDPISEHNRLYWYRQTLGQGPEFLTYFQNEAQLEKSRLLSDRFSAERPKGSFSTLEIQRTEQGDSAMYLCASSLSVTPNTEAFFGQGTRLTVV.

The genes are TRBV18 and TRBJ1-1, with a weak D call TRBD1 (6 bases). The V gene lost 3 bases and the J gene lost 8 bases, with 16 bases spanning the gap. This CDR3 is 14 amino acids long. Per the germline V gene, CDR1 is KGHSH and CDR2 is LQKENI. CDR3 nucleotide sequence: TGTGCCAGCTCACCCACCAAAACAGGGTCGGAAGCTTTCTTT. The encoded protein is CASSPTKTGSEAFF.

The gene calls are TRBV5-1 and TRBJ2-1, with 15 bases aligning to TRBD2. V was pared by 0 bases and J by 1 base, with 2 bases of the junction left unmatched. The CDR3 consists of 18 residues. CDR1 is SGHRS, CDR2 YFSETQ, per germline. Written as DNA, the CDR3 is TGCGCCAGCAGCTTGGCCGGGACTAGCGGGGGGTCCTACAATGAGCAGTTCTTC. Its protein product is CASSLAGTSGGSYNEQFF.

The chain uses TRBV9 and TRBJ2-3; perhaps TRBD1 as D (6 bases). Germline V gene sequence: CDR1 SGDLS, CDR2 YYNGEE. Trimming took off 2 bases at V and 5 bases at J, with 9 bases between the two ends. The CDR3 contains 13 residues. CDR3 DNA: TGTGCCAGCAGCGTTCAGGGGCAAGATACGCAGTATTTT. Translated: CASSVQGQDTQYF. The variable domain in full, completed from reference TRBV9 and TRBJ2-3, reads DSGVTQTPKHLITATGQRVTLRCSPRSGDLSVYWYQQSLDQGLQFLIQYYNGEERAKGNILERFSAQQFPDLHSELNLSSLELGDSALYFCASSVQGQDTQYFGPGTRLTVL.

V and J are TRBV7-9 and TRBJ1-3, with 7 bases aligning to TRBD1. V was pared by 4 bases and J by 8 bases, with 14 bases of the junction left unmatched. The CDR3 totals 16 residues. The V gene's germline CDR1 is SEHNR and CDR2 FQNEAQ (reference sequence). The CDR3 sequence is CASSSTRQGLIDTIYF. CDR3 in DNA: TGTGCCAGCAGCTCCACACGACAGGGTTTGATAGACACCATATATTTT.

The J gene is TRBJ2-5, the V gene TRBV15; D uncertain. Trimming removed 0 bases from V and 4 bases from J, with 6 bases in between. Germline values: CDR1 LNHNV, CDR2 YYDKDF (reference sequence). The CDR3 has 13 residues. The DNA for the CDR3 is TGTGCCACCAGCAGAGAGGGCACAGAGACCCAGTACTTC. It encodes CATSREGTETQYF.